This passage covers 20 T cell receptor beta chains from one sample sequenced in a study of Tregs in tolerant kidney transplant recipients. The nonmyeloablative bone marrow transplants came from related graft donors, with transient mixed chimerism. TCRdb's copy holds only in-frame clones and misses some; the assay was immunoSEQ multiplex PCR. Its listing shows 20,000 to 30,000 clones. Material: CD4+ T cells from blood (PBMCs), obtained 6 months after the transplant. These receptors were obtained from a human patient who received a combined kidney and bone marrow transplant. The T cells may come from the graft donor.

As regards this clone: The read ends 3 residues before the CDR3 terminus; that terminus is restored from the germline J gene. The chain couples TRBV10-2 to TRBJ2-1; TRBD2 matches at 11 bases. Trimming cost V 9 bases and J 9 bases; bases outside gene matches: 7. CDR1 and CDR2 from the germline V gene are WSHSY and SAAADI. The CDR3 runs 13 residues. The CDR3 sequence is CASLLAGAREQFF. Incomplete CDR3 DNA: TGCGCCAGTTTACTAGCGGGAGCGCGTGAG.

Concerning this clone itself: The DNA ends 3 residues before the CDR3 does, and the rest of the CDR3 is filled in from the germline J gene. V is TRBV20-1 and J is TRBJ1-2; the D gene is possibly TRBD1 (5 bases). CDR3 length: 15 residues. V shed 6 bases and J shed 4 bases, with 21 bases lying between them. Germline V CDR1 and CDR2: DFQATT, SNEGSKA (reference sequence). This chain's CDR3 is CSATRYQGEGYGYTF. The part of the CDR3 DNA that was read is TGCAGTGCAACCCGATACCAGGGTGAAGGCTATGGC.

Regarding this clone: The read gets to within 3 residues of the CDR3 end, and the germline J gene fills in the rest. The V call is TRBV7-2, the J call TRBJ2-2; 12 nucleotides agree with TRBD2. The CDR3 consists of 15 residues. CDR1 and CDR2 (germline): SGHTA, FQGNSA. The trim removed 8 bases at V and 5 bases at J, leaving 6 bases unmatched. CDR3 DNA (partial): TGTGCCAGCGGCGAGACTAGCGGGGGAACCGGGGAG. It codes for CASGETSGGTGE. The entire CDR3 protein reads CASGETSGGTGELFF.

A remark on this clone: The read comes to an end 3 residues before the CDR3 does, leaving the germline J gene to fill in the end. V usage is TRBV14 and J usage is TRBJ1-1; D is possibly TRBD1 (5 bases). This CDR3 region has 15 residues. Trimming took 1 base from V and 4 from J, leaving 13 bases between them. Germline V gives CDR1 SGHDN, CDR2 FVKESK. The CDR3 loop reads CASSQVKGKSTEAFF. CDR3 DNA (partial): TGTGCCAGCAGCCAAGTCAAGGGGAAGAGCACTGAA.

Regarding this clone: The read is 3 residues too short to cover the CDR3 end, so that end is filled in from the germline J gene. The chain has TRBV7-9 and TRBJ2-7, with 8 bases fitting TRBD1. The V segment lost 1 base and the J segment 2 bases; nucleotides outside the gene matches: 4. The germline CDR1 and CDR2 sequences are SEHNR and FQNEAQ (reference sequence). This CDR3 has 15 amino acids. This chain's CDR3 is CASSLVGTGTYEQYF. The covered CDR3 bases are TGTGCCAGCAGCTTAGTTGGGACAGGCACCTACGAG. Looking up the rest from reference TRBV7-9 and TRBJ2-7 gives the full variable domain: DTGVSQNPRHKITKRGQNVTFRCDPISEHNRLYWYRQTLGQGPEFLTYFQNEAQLEKSRLLSDRFSAERPKGSFSTLEIQRTEQGDSAMYLCASSLVGTGTYEQYFGPGTRLTVT.

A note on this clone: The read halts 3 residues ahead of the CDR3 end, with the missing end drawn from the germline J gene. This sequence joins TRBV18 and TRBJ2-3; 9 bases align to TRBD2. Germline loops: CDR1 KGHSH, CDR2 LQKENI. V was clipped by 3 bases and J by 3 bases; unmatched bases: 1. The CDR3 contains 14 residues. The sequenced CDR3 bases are TGTGCCAGCTCACCGGGACTAGCAACAGATACG. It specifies CASSPGLATDT. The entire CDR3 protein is CASSPGLATDTQYF.

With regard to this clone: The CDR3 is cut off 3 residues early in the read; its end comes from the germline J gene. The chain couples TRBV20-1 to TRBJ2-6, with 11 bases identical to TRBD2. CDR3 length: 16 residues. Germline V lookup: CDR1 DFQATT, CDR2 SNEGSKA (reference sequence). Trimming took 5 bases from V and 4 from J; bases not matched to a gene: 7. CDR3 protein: CSADIAGGSGANVLTF. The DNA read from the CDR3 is TGCAGTGCTGATATAGCGGGAGGGTCCGGGGCCAACGTC.

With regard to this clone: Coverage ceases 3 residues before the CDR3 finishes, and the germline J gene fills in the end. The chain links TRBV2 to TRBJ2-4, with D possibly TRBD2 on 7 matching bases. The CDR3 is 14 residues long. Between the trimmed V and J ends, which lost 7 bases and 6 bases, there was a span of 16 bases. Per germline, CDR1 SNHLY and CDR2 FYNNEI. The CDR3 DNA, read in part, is TGTGCCAGCAAGGGGCCAAGGGGGGGAAACATT. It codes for CASKGPRGGNI. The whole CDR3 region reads CASKGPRGGNIQYF.

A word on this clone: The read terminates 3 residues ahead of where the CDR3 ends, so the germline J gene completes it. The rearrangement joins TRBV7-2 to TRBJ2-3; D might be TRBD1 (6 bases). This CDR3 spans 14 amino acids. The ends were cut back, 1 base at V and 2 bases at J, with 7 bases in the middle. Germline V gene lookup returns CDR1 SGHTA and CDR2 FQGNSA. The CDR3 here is CASSLGGLTDTQYF. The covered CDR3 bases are TGTGCCAGCAGCTTAGGGGGGCTCACAGATACG. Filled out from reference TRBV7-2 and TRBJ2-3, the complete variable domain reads GAGVSQSPSNKVTEKGKDVELRCDPISGHTALYWYRQSLGQGLEFLIYFQGNSAPDKSGLPSDRFSAERTGGSVSTLTIQRTQQEDSAVYLCASSLGGLTDTQYFGPGTRLTVL.

CDR3 loop: CSASGSSGGGYEQYF. CDR3 bases read: TGCAGTGCTAGCGGGTCTAGCGGGGGGGGCTACGAG. The rearrangement joins TRBV20-1 to TRBJ2-7; TRBD2 agrees at 12 bases. Coverage ceases 3 residues before the CDR3 finishes, and the germline J gene fills in the end. The CDR3 consists of 15 residues. The V and J ends lost 3 bases and 3 bases, in that order; junction bases with no gene match: 6. Germline V gene data show CDR1 as DFQATT and CDR2 as SNEGSKA (reference sequence).

CDR3 sequence reads: CAGRASSGNTIYF. Incomplete CDR3 DNA: TGTGCAGGCCGAGCGAGCTCTGGAAACACC. The chain has TRBV28 and TRBJ1-3; the D is unclear. The missing CDR3 end, 3 residues past where the read stops, is filled in from the germline J gene. From germline, CDR1 is MDHEN and CDR2 SYDVKM. This CDR3 region has 13 residues.

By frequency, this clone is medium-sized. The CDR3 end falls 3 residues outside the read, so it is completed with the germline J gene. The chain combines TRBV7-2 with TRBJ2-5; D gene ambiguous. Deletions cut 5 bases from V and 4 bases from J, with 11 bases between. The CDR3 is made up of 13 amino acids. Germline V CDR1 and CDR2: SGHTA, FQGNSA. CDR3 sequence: CASSPRVVETQYF. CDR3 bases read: TGTGCCAGCAGCCCTCGGGTTGTAGAGACC. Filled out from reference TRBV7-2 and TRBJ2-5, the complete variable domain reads GAGVSQSPSNKVTEKGKDVELRCDPISGHTALYWYRQSLGQGLEFLIYFQGNSAPDKSGLPSDRFSAERTGGSVSTLTIQRTQQEDSAVYLCASSPRVVETQYFGPGTRLLVL.

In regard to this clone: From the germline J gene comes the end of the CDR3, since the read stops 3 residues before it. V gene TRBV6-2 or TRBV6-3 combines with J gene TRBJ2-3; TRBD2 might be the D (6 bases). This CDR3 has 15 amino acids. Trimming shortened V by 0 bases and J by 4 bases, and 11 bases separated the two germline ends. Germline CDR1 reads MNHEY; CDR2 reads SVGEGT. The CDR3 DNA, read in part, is TGTGCCAGCAGTTACTCTCGCCCGGGGGCAGATACG. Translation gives CASSYSRPGADT. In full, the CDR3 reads CASSYSRPGADTQYF.

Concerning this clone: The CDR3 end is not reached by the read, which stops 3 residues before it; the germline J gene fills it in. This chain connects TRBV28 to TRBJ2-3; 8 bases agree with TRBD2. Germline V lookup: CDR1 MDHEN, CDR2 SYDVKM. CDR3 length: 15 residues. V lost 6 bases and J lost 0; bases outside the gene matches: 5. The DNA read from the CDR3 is TGTGCCAGCAGCCGACTAGCGCCTAGCACAGATACG. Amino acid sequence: CASSRLAPSTDT. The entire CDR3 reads CASSRLAPSTDTQYF.

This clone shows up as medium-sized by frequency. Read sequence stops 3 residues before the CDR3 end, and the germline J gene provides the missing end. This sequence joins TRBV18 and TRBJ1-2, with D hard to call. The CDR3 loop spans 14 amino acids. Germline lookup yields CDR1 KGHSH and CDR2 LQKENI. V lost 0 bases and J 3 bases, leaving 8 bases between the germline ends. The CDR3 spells CASSPPLYYYGYTF. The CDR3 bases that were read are TGTGCCAGCTCACCACCGTTGTATTACTATGGC.

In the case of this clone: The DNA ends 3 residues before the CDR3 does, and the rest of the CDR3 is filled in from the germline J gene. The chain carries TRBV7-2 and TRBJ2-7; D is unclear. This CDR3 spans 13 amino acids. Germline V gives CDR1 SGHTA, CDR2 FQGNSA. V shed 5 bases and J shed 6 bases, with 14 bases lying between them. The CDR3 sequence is CASSPPVVSEQYF. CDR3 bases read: TGTGCCAGCAGCCCCCCCGTAGTTTCCGAG.

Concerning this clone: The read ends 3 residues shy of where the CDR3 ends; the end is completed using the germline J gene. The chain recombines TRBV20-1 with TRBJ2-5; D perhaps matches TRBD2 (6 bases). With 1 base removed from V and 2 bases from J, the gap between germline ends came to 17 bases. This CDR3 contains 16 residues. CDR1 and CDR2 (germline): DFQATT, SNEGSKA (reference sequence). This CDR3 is CSARGAGQVQQETQYF. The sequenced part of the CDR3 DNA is TGCAGTGCTAGAGGGGCGGGGCAGGTGCAACAAGAGACC.

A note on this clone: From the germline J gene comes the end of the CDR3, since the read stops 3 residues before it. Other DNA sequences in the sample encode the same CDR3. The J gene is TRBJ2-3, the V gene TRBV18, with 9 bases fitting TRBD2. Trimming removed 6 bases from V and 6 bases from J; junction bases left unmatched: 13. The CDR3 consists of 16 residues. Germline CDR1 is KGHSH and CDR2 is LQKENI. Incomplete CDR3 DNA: TGTGCCAGCTCCCCCCCCCGGGCGGGGGGGCGGGATACG. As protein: CASSPPRAGGRDT. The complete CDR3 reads CASSPPRAGGRDTQYF.

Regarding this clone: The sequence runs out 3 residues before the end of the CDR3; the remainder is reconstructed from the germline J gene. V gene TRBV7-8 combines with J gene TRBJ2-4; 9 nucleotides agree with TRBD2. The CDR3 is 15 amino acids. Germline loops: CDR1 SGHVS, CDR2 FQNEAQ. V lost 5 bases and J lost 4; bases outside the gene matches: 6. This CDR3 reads CASSISGGPKNIQYF. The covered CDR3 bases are TGTGCCAGCAGCATAAGCGGGGGGCCAAAAAACATT.

Partial CDR3 DNA: TGTGCCAGCAGCCCTTATAGGGGACTTTATGGC. Translating it yields CASSPYRGLYG. The CDR3 in full is CASSPYRGLYGYTF. The chain is built from TRBV5-4 and TRBJ1-2, with D possibly being TRBD1 (5 bases). The read ends 3 residues shy of where the CDR3 ends; the end is completed using the germline J gene. Trimming took off 4 bases at V and 5 bases at J, with 15 bases between the two ends. Per the germline V gene, CDR1 is SGHNT and CDR2 is YYREEE (reference sequence). The CDR3 runs to 14 residues.